The rows below give T cell receptor beta chains drawn from one sample of a study of beta chain features in type 1 diabetes. TCRdb's copy holds only in-frame clones and misses some; the assay was immunoSEQ multiplex PCR. Of roughly 140,000 clones listed, about 7.1% are singletons. Sequences were obtained from central memory CD4+ T cells from blood. Source of these receptors: a woman in her 30s in good health. Each CDR3 is given with its conserved first and last residue. A D gene is named only where the DNA matches it firmly. Clone size, where shown, is once, few, many, or a class for clones that have expanded.

V,size,J,D,CDR3,DNA
TRBV4-3,few,TRBJ2-1,.,CASSQVISSGSYNEQFF,TGCGCCAGCAGCCAAGTGATCTCCTCGGGCTCCTACAATGAGCAGTTCTTC
TRBV7-9,many,TRBJ1-1,.,CASSLESRGRPFF,TGTGCCAGCAGCTTAGAATCCAGGGGCAGACCTTTCTTT
TRBV13,few,TRBJ2-3,TRBD1,CASSSGTGTDTQYF,TGTGCCAGCAGTTCCGGGACAGGGACAGATACGCAGTATTTT
TRBV27,few,TRBJ2-1,TRBD2,CASRGLAGMNEQFF,TGTGCCAGCAGGGGACTAGCGGGAATGAATGAGCAGTTCTTC
TRBV11-3,once,TRBJ2-1,TRBD2,CASSARAGTTYNEQFF,TGTGCCAGCAGCGCCCGAGCGGGAACGACCTACAATGAGCAGTTCTTC
TRBV7-3,few,TRBJ2-5,.,CASSLTSAGETQYF,TGTGCCAGCAGCTTAACGTCGGCGGGGGAGACCCAGTACTTC
TRBV28,few,TRBJ2-3,TRBD2,CASRSLAASTDTQYF,TGTGCCAGCAGGTCTCTAGCGGCTAGCACAGATACGCAGTATTTT
TRBV28,few,TRBJ2-7,TRBD2,CASSSPSGNLAGQYF,TGTGCCAGCAGCTCACCTAGCGGGAATTTAGCGGGGCAGTACTTC
TRBV6-5,.,TRBJ1-1,TRBD1,CASKGQALMNTEAFF,TGTGCCAGCAAGGGACAGGCGCTCATGAACACTGAAGCTTTCTTT
TRBV18,few,TRBJ2-7,TRBD2,CASSLAGGPEGPYEQYF,TGTGCCAGCTCACTAGCGGGAGGGCCCGAGGGGCCCTACGAGCAGTACTTC
TRBV10-3,many,TRBJ1-5,.,CAISESGGNQPQHF,TGTGCCATCAGTGAGTCAGGGGGCAATCAGCCCCAGCATTTT
TRBV5-4,.,TRBJ1-2,.,CASSLDGYGYTF,TGTGCCAGCAGCTTGGACGGGTATGGCTACACCTTC
TRBV7-2,.,TRBJ2-1,.,CASKLSRLANNEQFF,TGTGCCAGCAAGCTTAGCCGCCTAGCTAACAATGAGCAGTTCTTC
TRBV5-1,.,TRBJ2-2,TRBD1,CASSLGDRATGELFF,TGCGCCAGCAGCTTGGGGGACAGGGCGACCGGGGAGCTGTTTTTT
TRBV7-2,many,TRBJ2-7,.,CASSLVRRNEQYF,TGTGCCAGCAGCTTAGTGCGTCGCAACGAGCAGTACTTC
TRBV5-4,few,TRBJ2-3,TRBD2,CASSQGGSRTDTQYF,TGCGCCAGCAGCCAAGGCGGGAGTCGCACAGATACGCAGTATTTT
TRBV5-4,few,TRBJ2-5,TRBD2,CASNSAGGPQETQYF,TGTGCCAGCAACTCAGCGGGAGGCCCCCAAGAGACCCAGTACTTC
TRBV5-4,many,TRBJ2-7,.,CASRGEGYEQYF,TGTGCCAGCAGAGGGGAAGGCTACGAGCAGTACTTC
TRBV27,.,TRBJ1-2,TRBD1,CASRKLTGGFYGYTF,TGTGCCAGCAGGAAGTTGACAGGGGGCTTTTATGGCTACACCTTC
TRBV4-3,.,TRBJ2-3,TRBD2,CASSQDPGLVAVTDTQYF,TGCGCCAGCAGCCAAGATCCGGGACTAGTTGCGGTTACAGATACGCAGTATTTT
TRBV7-2,few,TRBJ2-5,TRBD2,CASSLLASGRAGETQYF,TGTGCCAGCAGCTTACTCGCTAGCGGGAGGGCCGGGGAGACCCAGTACTTC
TRBV9,.,TRBJ1-1,.,CASSVKGQNTEAFF,TGTGCCAGCAGCGTAAAAGGACAGAACACTGAAGCTTTCTTT
TRBV13,many,TRBJ2-1,TRBD2,CASSPPGEGGYNEQFF,TGTGCCAGCAGCCCGCCCGGGGAGGGCGGGTACAATGAGCAGTTCTTC
TRBV7-9,.,TRBJ2-7,TRBD1,CASSYQGQVRYEQYF,TGTGCCAGCAGCTACCAGGGACAGGTTCGCTACGAGCAGTACTTC
TRBV7-2,few,TRBJ2-1,TRBD2,CASRAGTSGIYEQFF,TGTGCCAGCAGGGCCGGGACTAGCGGGATTTATGAGCAGTTCTTC
TRBV7-2,few,TRBJ1-2,.,CASSFGASGTGYTF,TGTGCCAGCAGCTTTGGGGCTTCGGGTACTGGCTACACCTTC
TRBV19,.,TRBJ2-1,.,CASSIHRQVRNEQFF,TGTGCCAGTAGTATACATCGACAGGTTAGGAATGAGCAGTTCTTC
TRBV28,.,TRBJ1-2,TRBD1,CASSSQGARGYTF,TGTGCCAGCAGTTCGCAGGGGGCGCGGGGCTACACCTTC
TRBV28,.,TRBJ1-2,TRBD1,CASSSPYGTAYGYTF,TGTGCCAGCAGTTCCCCATACGGGACAGCTTATGGCTACACCTTC
TRBV5-8,few,TRBJ2-2,TRBD1,CASSLTDRGSGELFF,TGTGCCAGCAGCTTGACGGACAGGGGGTCCGGGGAGCTGTTTTTT
TRBV2,few,TRBJ2-1,TRBD2,CASSGVAGGTGNEQFF,TGTGCCAGCAGTGGGGTAGCGGGAGGAACGGGGAATGAGCAGTTCTTC
TRBV30,few,TRBJ1-5,.,CAWSVGGAGDQPQHF,TGTGCCTGGAGTGTAGGGGGGGCCGGGGATCAGCCCCAGCATTTT
TRBV11-3,few,TRBJ1-2,TRBD1,CATADRENYGYTF,TGTGCCACCGCGGACAGGGAGAACTATGGCTACACCTTC
TRBV5-8,few,TRBJ2-5,TRBD1,CASSLGDRAKQETQYF,TGTGCCAGCAGCTTGGGGGACAGGGCTAAACAAGAGACCCAGTACTTC
TRBV10-3,.,TRBJ1-2,.,CAISERQASVQANYGYTF,TGTGCCATCAGTGAGCGACAGGCTTCGGTTCAAGCTAACTATGGCTACACCTTC
TRBV27,few,TRBJ2-1,.,CASSLAVNNEQFF,TGTGCCAGCAGTTTAGCGGTAAACAATGAGCAGTTCTTC
TRBV6-5,many,TRBJ1-1,.,CASSFAPRVFTEAFF,TGTGCCAGCAGTTTCGCCCCCAGGGTGTTCACTGAAGCTTTCTTT
TRBV6-1,few,TRBJ1-5,.,CASSEAGGGNQPQHF,TGTGCCAGCAGTGAAGCGGGGGGAGGCAATCAGCCCCAGCATTTT
TRBV9,few,TRBJ1-2,TRBD1,CASSADRGNFYGYTF,TGTGCCAGCAGCGCGGACAGGGGGAATTTCTATGGCTACACCTTC
TRBV7-2,many,TRBJ2-1,.,CASSRLTGSNNEQFF,TGTGCCAGCAGCCGGCTAACCGGGAGCAACAATGAGCAGTTCTTC
TRBV5-4,.,TRBJ2-3,TRBD2,CASSSGGLAGPIGDTQYF,TGTGCCAGCAGCTCAGGGGGACTAGCGGGACCGATAGGAGATACGCAGTATTTT
TRBV9,.,TRBJ2-7,.,CASSVRQDSYEQYF,TGTGCCAGCAGCGTCCGACAGGACTCCTACGAGCAGTACTTC
TRBV7-9,.,TRBJ2-3,TRBD2,CASSLTSGRGSTDTQYF,TGTGCCAGCAGCTTGACTAGCGGGAGAGGGAGCACAGATACGCAGTATTTT
TRBV6-1,.,TRBJ1-5,.,CASSEIWRDQPQHF,TGTGCCAGCAGTGAGATCTGGAGGGATCAGCCCCAGCATTTT
TRBV2,few,TRBJ2-7,TRBD2,CASSGLAVRGVYEQYF,TGTGCCAGCAGTGGCCTAGCGGTGCGGGGGGTCTACGAGCAGTACTTC
TRBV18,.,TRBJ2-5,TRBD2,CASSPASGQETQYF,TGTGCCAGCTCACCAGCTAGCGGGCAAGAGACCCAGTACTTC
TRBV29-1,.,TRBJ1-5,TRBD1,CSVATGRQQPQHF,TGCAGCGTTGCGACAGGGAGACAACAGCCCCAGCATTTT
TRBV4-3,.,TRBJ2-7,.,CASSQDPFNSYEQYF,TGCGCCAGCAGCCAAGATCCGTTTAACTCCTACGAGCAGTACTTC
TRBV15,.,TRBJ2-5,.,CATSRDGSTGQETQYF,TGTGCCACCAGCAGAGATGGTTCGACAGGCCAAGAGACCCAGTACTTC
TRBV29-1,few,TRBJ1-1,.,CSVQKGSTEAFF,TGCAGCGTTCAGAAGGGGTCCACTGAAGCTTTCTTT
TRBV18,few,TRBJ2-2,.,CASSPHADGELFF,TGTGCCAGCTCACCCCATGCGGACGGGGAGCTGTTTTTT
TRBV28,few,TRBJ2-1,TRBD2,CASSLIYIFGRTSGRALDEQFF,TGTGCCAGCAGTTTAATCTACATCTTCGGGCGGACTAGCGGGAGGGCTTTAGATGAGCAGTTCTTC
TRBV18,few,TRBJ1-2,.,CASSPMQNANYGYTF,TGTGCCAGCTCACCAATGCAGAATGCTAACTATGGCTACACCTTC